The 10 T cell receptor beta chains below were found in one sample sequenced in a study of T cell repertoires in cytomegalovirus infection. One entry per CDR3 protein results from TCRdb running MiXCR on the reads. Seen here are roughly 46,000 distinct CDR3 sequences, approximately 22% observed once, and the top ten hold under 20%. The antigens of these receptors remain unknown. Sequences were obtained from PBMCs, sequenced either directly or after in vitro stimulation (not recorded which). The receptors here all came from a human donor in good health (CMV status not recorded). Some clones in this sample may be carry-over from other donors' samples.

This chain connects TRBV24-1 to TRBJ2-3; D not resolved. Germline CDR1 KGHDR, CDR2 SFDVKD. This CDR3 is 12 amino acids long. Trimming shortened V by 3 bases and J by 6 bases, and 6 bases separated the two germline ends. The CDR3 sequence is CATSDVRDTQYF. CDR3 DNA sequence: TGTGCCACCAGTGATGTCAGGGATACGCAGTATTTT.

The chain combines TRBV6-2 or TRBV6-3 with TRBJ2-4; tentatively, D is TRBD2 (6 bases). Germline CDR1 is MNHEY and CDR2 is SVGEGT. The CDR3 has 15 amino acids. V lost 5 bases and J lost 6, with 17 bases in between. CDR3 sequence (DNA): TGTGCCAGCAGTAACCGACAGCGCGGGGTAAACATTCAGTACTTC. This codes for CASSNRQRGVNIQYF.

This clonotype was observed a few times. The chain recombines TRBV20-1 with TRBJ2-1; no clear D. The length of the CDR3 is 13 residues. Germline V gives CDR1 DFQATT, CDR2 SNEGSKA (reference sequence). V lost 4 bases to trimming and J lost 10 bases, with 17 bases between them. This chain's CDR3 is CSATSRSLLEQFF. The CDR3 DNA sequence: TGCAGTGCTACCTCACGGAGCCTCCTGGAGCAGTTCTTC.

The chain combines TRBV6-6 with TRBJ2-7, with TRBD2 matching over 9 bases. V gave up 2 bases and J gave up 3 bases; unmatched junction bases: 11. Germline loops: CDR1 MNHNY, CDR2 SVGAGI (reference sequence). This CDR3 spans 17 amino acids. The CDR3 is CASSYPSGAGGVYEQYF. The CDR3 region has the DNA TGTGCCAGCAGTTACCCCTCGGGAGCGGGAGGTGTCTACGAGCAGTACTTC.

The chain is built from TRBV9 and TRBJ2-7; D is perhaps TRBD1 (5 bases). V was shortened by 3 bases and J by 5 bases, with 12 bases between the two germline ends. Germline-derived CDR1 and CDR2 are SGDLS and YYNGEE. The CDR3 sequence is 13 residues long. For the CDR3, the DNA is TGTGCCAGCAGCGCTCAGGGTCTGGACGAGCAGTACTTC. Translated, it gives CASSAQGLDEQYF.

This clonotype was picked up many times. V is TRBV7-2 and J is TRBJ2-1; 8 bases agree with TRBD2. Per germline, CDR1 SGHTA and CDR2 FQGNSA. This CDR3 is built from 14 residues. Germline trimming cut 5 bases from V and 5 bases from J; bases unmatched to any gene: 5. The CDR3 DNA sequence: TGTGCCAGCAGCCCGGGACTAGAACACAATGAGCAGTTCTTC. Translation: CASSPGLEHNEQFF. The full variable domain, completed using reference TRBV7-2 and TRBJ2-1, is GAGVSQSPSNKVTEKGKDVELRCDPISGHTALYWYRQSLGQGLEFLIYFQGNSAPDKSGLPSDRFSAERTGGSVSTLTIQRTQQEDSAVYLCASSPGLEHNEQFFGPGTRLTVL.

This clonotype was counted at least ten times. The chain uses TRBV14 and TRBJ1-2; D is ambiguous. The germline V gene has CDR1 SGHDN and CDR2 FVKESK. The V end was cut by 3 bases, the J end by 10 bases, with 15 bases between. This CDR3 has 13 amino acids. The CDR3 reads CASSHRLLNVYTF. The CDR3 DNA reads TGTGCCAGCAGCCACAGACTGCTAAACGTCTACACCTTC.

This clonotype was detected once. This rearrangement joins TRBV5-1 to TRBJ2-2; possible D gene TRBD2, 5 bases. This CDR3 has 14 residues. Germline lookup yields CDR1 SGHRS and CDR2 YFSETQ. The V end was cut by 6 bases, the J end by 3 bases, with 12 bases between. CDR3 protein: CASTGTYYTGELFF. The CDR3 bases are TGCGCCAGCACGGGAACCTACTACACCGGGGAGCTGTTTTTT.

V is TRBV12-3 or TRBV12-4 and J is TRBJ2-3; D possibly corresponds to TRBD2 (6 bases). The CDR3 spans 13 residues. V was trimmed by 1 base and J by 5 bases, leaving 7 bases between them. CDR3 sequence reads: CASSLVGGDTQYF. The DNA for the CDR3 is TGTGCCAGCAGTTTAGTGGGGGGAGATACGCAGTATTTT.

This clonotype was counted at least ten times. V and J are TRBV6-4 and TRBJ1-1; D gene uncertain. Per germline, CDR1 MRHNA and CDR2 SNTAGT. The CDR3 loop spans 14 amino acids. Trimming took 7 bases from V and 4 from J, leaving 16 bases between them. For the CDR3, the DNA is TGTGCCAGCATGCCAGGCGGCATCGGCACTGAAGCTTTCTTT. Protein: CASMPGGIGTEAFF.